This paragraph reports one T cell receptor (beta chain). Antigen: not known. Time point of the sample: week 11, during vaccination. Topical imiquimod was applied with each vaccine dose, which held 300 ug of mutant IDH1 20-mer peptide. New WHO grade 3 or 4 IDH1-mutant, ATRX-lost astrocytomas were present in all donors. Per germline, CDR1 MGHDK and CDR2 SYGVNS. The length of the CDR3 is 15 residues. Trimming cost V 6 bases and J 0 bases, with 12 bases left between them. This sample is drawn from a study of a mutant IDH1 vaccine in newly diagnosed glioma. Study summary: Administration of eight vaccinations to patients took place in weeks 1, 3, 5, 7, 11, 15, 19, 23. Vaccines began 4-6 weeks after radiotherapy alone, or with temozolomide cycles.

Produced via immunoSEQ multiplex PCR; TCRdb's table is partial and in-frame only. Of roughly 62,000 clones in the sample, 89% were seen once. Material: PBMCs, obtained from a glioma patient whose treatment included an IDH1 peptide vaccine. This sequence originates from a middle-aged man with glioma. This chain links TRBV25-1 with TRBJ1-3; a weak D match, TRBD1 (6 bases). CDR3 sequence: CASRAQGFSGNTIYF. CDR3 nucleotide sequence: TGTGCCAGCAGGGCACAGGGTTTCTCTGGAAACACCATATATTTT.